This TCR beta chain came from a study of T cell responses to AZD1222 COVID-19 vaccine (dated by TCRdb to the early 2020s). Context from the whole study: Because spike-specific TCR depth and breadth did not differ between the two schedules, AZD1222 recipients who got a second dose at roughly 4 weeks were pooled with those who got a second dose at roughly 12 weeks. A total of just over 230 trial participants underwent TCR sequencing, of whom about 200 had received two doses of AZD1222 and roughly 26 had received two doses of the MenACWY control vaccine. Trial participants were enrolled into age subgroups of 18-55, 56-69 and 70-plus years, which contained 148, 28 and 57 TCR-sequenced participants, respectively.

Overall results and qualifications from the work: Epitopes outside the regions mutated in the B.1.351 and B.1.1.7 variants were reportedly recognized by nearly half of the unique spike-specific TCRs. CD4 TCRs associated with the vaccine covered the entire spike protein, and the dominant responses were in regions 160-218 and 743-854. After two AZD1222 doses, spike-specific TCR breadth and depth were significantly higher than at day 0 and than in MenACWY recipients. In the small 56-69-year group, the increase in depth fell short of significance, most likely because of low power. Because no day 14 peak-response samples were available, the repertoires could be characterized only after the peak T cell response. Conclusions about previously exposed vaccinees were limited because only 6 or 7 AZD1222 recipients were SARS-CoV-2 seropositive at baseline. Participants were mostly white British, with more females than males. The authors suggested clonal diversity may have been underestimated.

The CDR3 regions of human TCRbeta chains were subjected to immunosequencing. The authors' analysis ran thus. Repertoire TCRs were checked for matches against a reference library of SARS-CoV-2-specific TCRs that had been generated using the MIRA antigen-specificity platform. Breadth meant the fraction of unique TCRs that were SARS-CoV-2-associated, whereas depth meant the fraction of total T cells that were SARS-CoV-2-associated. Using the MIRA data, every spike-specific TCR was mapped to the spike region that the TCR reacted to and assigned to either a CD4 or a CD8 class. Log10-transformed breadth and depth values were compared by one-way ANOVA with Sidak's multiple comparisons tests. Imported from immuneACCESS, the table was reduced by TCRdb to in-frame sequences with V and J called. These copies leave out some clones; in studies compared against another copy, an unresolved V gene accounts for under half, and the cause of the remainder is not known. The D gene and trimming were derived from the DNA, and the V and J assignments and clone size from that table. Counted in this sample were roughly 140,000 clones; about 91% of them appeared once. Approximately 3.4% of the sample belongs to the ten largest clones.

Reading from cysteine to phenylalanine, the CDR3 counts 11 amino acids. Of all the DNA, just the CDR3 is kept, 33 bases in frame from base 1. Trimming removed 7 bases from V and 0 bases from J, leaving 3 bases between the germline ends. Via the germline V gene (reference sequence), CDR1 is LNHDA and CDR2 SQIVND. About this clone itself: It has no known antigen specificity. Qualities for individual bases were not recorded, and no much larger clone is one base off.

What this sample's time point label stands for: baseline before first vaccination. Samples from vaccinated people were obtained from the UK trials COV001 and COV002, which included a single-blind randomized controlled phase 2/3 trial of AZD1222 (ChAdOx1 nCoV-19) in healthy adults. For TCRbeta chain sequencing, PBMC samples were collected from trial participants at day 0 and at day 28 after the second dose. This TCR was recovered from an adult in good health. The input for sequencing was peripheral blood, taken on day 0 of AZD1222 vaccination. The chain is made from TRBV19 and TRBJ1-1; the D gene is unclear. The CDR3 region has the sequence CASTVNTEAFF. In nucleotide form, the sequence is TGTGCCAGTACGGTGAACACTGAAGCTTTCTTT.